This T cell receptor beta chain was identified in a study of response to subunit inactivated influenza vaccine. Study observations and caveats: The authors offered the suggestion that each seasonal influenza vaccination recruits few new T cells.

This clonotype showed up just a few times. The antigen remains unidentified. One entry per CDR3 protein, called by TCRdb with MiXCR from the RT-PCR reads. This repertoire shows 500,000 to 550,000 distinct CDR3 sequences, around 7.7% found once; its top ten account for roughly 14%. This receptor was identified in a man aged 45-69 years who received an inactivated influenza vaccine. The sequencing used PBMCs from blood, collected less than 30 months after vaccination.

The chain's CDR3 is CASSYGYSPLHF. CDR3 DNA: TGTGCCAGCAGTTACGGTTATTCACCCCTCCACTTT. The gene calls are TRBV6-5 and TRBJ1-6; no clear D. The ends were cut back, 2 bases at V and 8 bases at J, with 4 bases in the middle. CDR3 length: 12 amino acids. The germline V gene has CDR1 MNHEY and CDR2 SVGAGI.